The 21 T cell receptor beta chains below all came from one sample that was sequenced in a study of T cell responses to AZD1222 COVID-19 vaccine. Libraries were prepared by immunoSEQ multiplex PCR; TCRdb keeps only in-frame clonotypes and omits some of them. The data show about 170,000 clones, with roughly 92% seen just once and around 1.7% held by the top ten. The sequencing here drew on peripheral blood, taken on day 0 of AZD1222 vaccination. These receptors were obtained from an adult in good health.

V gene TRBV10-2 combines with J gene TRBJ1-5; D gene uncertain. The CDR3 totals 13 residues. CDR1 and CDR2 from the germline V gene are WSHSY and SAAADI. Trimming left V 3 bases short and J 3 bases short, with 6 bases between. DNA of the CDR3: TGCGCCAGCAGTGACGGTCCCAATCAGCCCCAGCATTTT. Protein: CASSDGPNQPQHF.

The chain links TRBV12-1 to TRBJ2-2. TRBV12-1 is a listed pseudogene. The CDR3 runs to 16 residues. The CDR3 region is CASSFGGGDEGGELFF. CDR3 nucleotide sequence: TGTGCCAGCAGCTTTGGTGGGGGAGATGAGGGCGGGGAGCTGTTTTTT.

The rearrangement joins TRBV15 to TRBJ2-3; TRBD1 aligns across 7 bases. J gave up 2 bases and V 2 bases, and 7 bases lay outside the gene matches. CDR3 size: 16 residues. Germline CDR1 is LNHNV and CDR2 is YYDKDF (reference sequence). The CDR3 coding sequence is TGTGCCACCAGCAGATCCGGGACAGTAGTCACAGATACGCAGTATTTT. Its translation: CATSRSGTVVTDTQYF.

The V gene is TRBV9, the J gene TRBJ1-1; D unresolved. V dropped 1 base and J dropped 3 bases, with 7 bases sitting between them. CDR3 length equals 13 residues. Germline assignment: CDR1 SGDLS and CDR2 YYNGEE. The CDR3 nucleotides read TGTGCCAGCAGCGTATTGGCGGACACTGAAGCTTTCTTT. Its protein is CASSVLADTEAFF.

DNA for the CDR3: TGTGCCTGGAGTGTACAAGGCAGGGTGAACATTCAGTACTTC. Translated, it gives CAWSVQGRVNIQYF. This chain connects TRBV30 to TRBJ2-4, with D perhaps TRBD1 (5 bases). Germline CDR1 reads GTSNPN; CDR2 reads SVGIG (reference sequence). The CDR3 runs 14 residues. V was pared by 0 bases and J by 7 bases, with 13 bases between.

This rearrangement joins TRBV6-2 or TRBV6-3 to TRBJ1-2; D is uncertain. This CDR3 has 14 residues. V was cut by 2 bases and J by 4 bases, with 11 bases left in between. CDR1 MNHEY and CDR2 SVGEGT come from the germline V gene. The CDR3 spells CASSYQADLYGYTF. DNA of the CDR3: TGTGCCAGCAGTTACCAGGCAGACCTCTATGGCTACACCTTC.

This chain links TRBV15 with TRBJ1-1; no clear D. Trimming left V 3 bases short and J 1 base short, with 12 bases between. The germline gives CDR1 LNHNV, CDR2 YYDKDF (reference sequence). CDR3 length: 15 residues. Written as DNA, the CDR3 is TGTGCCACCAGCAGTAGGTTGGTGGAGAACACTGAAGCTTTCTTT. Its protein product is CATSSRLVENTEAFF. The whole variable domain, remainder taken from reference TRBV15 and TRBJ1-1, is DAMVIQNPRYQVTQFGKPVTLSCSQTLNHNVMYWYQQKSSQAPKLLFHYYDKDFNNEADTPDNFQSRRPNTSFCFLDIRSPGLGDTAMYLCATSSRLVENTEAFFGQGTRLTVV.

The V call is TRBV5-6, the J call TRBJ1-1, with 7 nucleotides matching TRBD1. The CDR3 sequence is 15 residues long. V lost 6 bases to trimming and J lost 2 bases; unmatched junction nucleotides: 10. Germline V gene lookup returns CDR1 SGHDT and CDR2 YYEEEE. The CDR3 here is CASTPHPGGNTEAFF. CDR3 DNA: TGTGCCAGCACCCCTCACCCAGGGGGTAACACTGAAGCTTTCTTT. The full variable domain, in which reference TRBV5-6 and TRBJ1-1 provide the parts outside the CDR3, is DAGVTQSPTHLIKTRGQQVTLRCSPKSGHDTVSWYQQALGQGPQFIFQYYEEEERQRGNFPDRFSGHQFPNYSSELNVNALLLGDSALYLCASTPHPGGNTEAFFGQGTRLTVV.

The count of this clone is one. The V and J genes are TRBV6-6 and TRBJ1-4; tentatively, D is TRBD1 (6 bases). The CDR3 extends over 16 amino acids. Germline loops: CDR1 MNHNY, CDR2 SVGAGI (reference sequence). The V and J ends lost 5 bases and 0 bases respectively, with 13 bases between them. The CDR3 bases are TGTGCCAGCAGTACCACAGGGAGGACAACTAATGAAAAACTGTTTTTT. It encodes CASSTTGRTTNEKLFF.

J is TRBJ2-3 and V is TRBV7-9; no clear D gene. Trimming shortened V by 2 bases and J by 4 bases, and 10 bases separated the two germline ends. Germline V gene data show CDR1 as SEHNR and CDR2 as FQNEAQ (reference sequence). CDR3 length: 14 residues. DNA of the CDR3: TGTGCCAGCAGCTTACTGGACGCAGCAGATACGCAGTATTTT. As protein: CASSLLDAADTQYF.

This sequence joins TRBV18 and TRBJ1-2; TRBD1 aligns across 7 bases. Losses at the gene ends were 4 bases for V and 8 bases for J; bases not matched to a gene: 10. The germline V gene has CDR1 KGHSH and CDR2 LQKENI. CDR3 length: 14 amino acids. This CDR3 is CASSLLDRRGGYTF. In DNA form, the CDR3 reads TGTGCCAGCTCACTTTTGGACAGGAGGGGAGGCTACACCTTC. The variable domain in full, completed from reference TRBV18 and TRBJ1-2, reads NAGVMQNPRHLVRRRGQEARLRCSPMKGHSHVYWYRQLPEEGLKFMVYLQKENIIDESGMPKERFSAEFPKEGPSILRIQQVVRGDSAAYFCASSLLDRRGGYTFGSGTRLTVV.

This clone is medium-sized within its sample. This chain joins TRBV5-6 and TRBJ2-5, with no clear D. CDR3 size: 15 residues. V shed 4 bases and J shed 4 bases, with 17 bases lying between them. CDR1 and CDR2 (germline): SGHDT, YYEEEE. CDR3 sequence (DNA): TGTGCCAGCAGCCTCCAGACGGATATGCGAGAGACCCAGTACTTC. This sequence encodes CASSLQTDMRETQYF.

The CDR3, as DNA: TGTGCCAGCAGTGGGGCAACAGGAACCTACGAGCAGTACTTC. Translated, it gives CASSGATGTYEQYF. V gene TRBV2 combines with J gene TRBJ2-7, with TRBD1 as a possible D gene (5 bases). Deletions cut 4 bases from V and 2 bases from J, with 12 bases between. The V gene's germline CDR1 is SNHLY and CDR2 FYNNEI. This CDR3 region has 14 residues. Using reference TRBV2 and TRBJ2-7 for the parts outside the CDR3, the full variable domain is EPEVTQTPSHQVTQMGQEVILRCVPISNHLYFYWYRQILGQKVEFLVSFYNNEISEKSEIFDDQFSVERPDGSNFTLKIRSTKLEDSAMYFCASSGATGTYEQYFGPGTRLTVT.

The chain combines TRBV12-3 or TRBV12-4 with TRBJ1-5; D remains unclear. The CDR3 is made up of 13 amino acids. Trimming left V 5 bases short and J 7 bases short, with 12 bases between. The DNA for the CDR3 is TGTGCCAGCAGTGCCGTTCTAGGACAGCCCCAGCATTTT. Its translation is CASSAVLGQPQHF.

This chain connects TRBV6-5 to TRBJ1-2; D uncertain. This CDR3 is built from 13 residues. Per the germline V gene, CDR1 is MNHEY and CDR2 is SVGAGI. V lost 6 bases to trimming and J lost 6 bases, with 14 bases between them. The CDR3 DNA is TGTGCCAGCAGCATCCAGCCGGATGATGGCTACACCTTC. It specifies CASSIQPDDGYTF.

The V call is TRBV5-6, the J call TRBJ1-2; D is possibly TRBD1 (5 bases). The germline V gene encodes CDR1 SGHDT and CDR2 YYEEEE. The CDR3 consists of 15 residues. V lost 0 bases, J lost 5 bases, and 14 bases lay in between. CDR3 loop: CASSLARGIRYGYTF. In DNA, the CDR3 is TGTGCCAGCAGCTTGGCGAGGGGTATCCGGTATGGCTACACCTTC. Looking up the rest from reference TRBV5-6 and TRBJ1-2 gives the full variable domain: DAGVTQSPTHLIKTRGQQVTLRCSPKSGHDTVSWYQQALGQGPQFIFQYYEEEERQRGNFPDRFSGHQFPNYSSELNVNALLLGDSALYLCASSLARGIRYGYTFGSGTRLTVV.

The chain carries TRBV21-1 and TRBJ2-1; the DNA was not compared with TRBD2, the D call given in the table. TRBV21-1 is a pseudogene segment. The CDR3 is 14 residues long. The CDR3 here is CASSGGRSYNEQFF. The CDR3 DNA follows: TGTGCCAGCAGCGGCGGGAGGTCCTACAATGAGCAGTTCTTC.

This rearrangement joins TRBV10-2 to TRBJ1-5, with D uncertain. The CDR3 is 13 residues long. Germline values: CDR1 WSHSY, CDR2 SAAADI. The V gene lost 7 bases and the J gene lost 4 bases, with 11 bases spanning the gap. The CDR3 region is CASTRTGNQPQHF. CDR3 coding DNA: TGCGCCAGCACCAGAACGGGGAATCAGCCCCAGCATTTT.

This sequence joins TRBV9 and TRBJ2-1; tentatively, D is TRBD2 (6 bases). The CDR3 has 18 amino acids. The ends were cut back, 0 bases at V and 0 bases at J, with 16 bases in the middle. CDR1 is SGDLS, CDR2 YYNGEE, per germline. As DNA, the CDR3 is TGTGCCAGCAGCGTAGGTCTCTCGACTAGGAGCTCCTACAATGAGCAGTTCTTC. Its protein product is CASSVGLSTRSSYNEQFF.

V gene TRBV14 combines with J gene TRBJ2-5; TRBD2 matches at 13 bases. Germline CDR1 is SGHDN and CDR2 is FVKESK. The CDR3 is made up of 18 amino acids. J was trimmed by 4 bases and V by 1 base; bases with no gene match: 9. The CDR3 spells CASSQAGLAGTLGETQYF. DNA of the CDR3: TGTGCCAGCAGCCAAGCGGGACTAGCGGGGACCTTGGGAGAGACCCAGTACTTC.

This sequence joins TRBV9 and TRBJ1-5; D possibly corresponds to TRBD1 (5 bases). Per germline, CDR1 SGDLS and CDR2 YYNGEE. This CDR3 has 14 amino acids. The germline V and J ends were trimmed by 0 bases and 5 bases, with 9 bases remaining between them. The CDR3 spells CASSVGGTDQPQHF. DNA of the CDR3: TGTGCCAGCAGCGTAGGAGGGACGGATCAGCCCCAGCATTTT.